This T cell receptor beta chain was sequenced in a study of blood T cell repertoires in COVID-19. Seattle researchers signed up patients amid active infection and tracked them longitudinally. Source study methods: Nucleated cell counts were estimated from reference gene primer amplification. The table came from immunoSEQ multiplex PCR; TCRdb's copy has only in-frame clones and leaves some out. The V and J calls and clone size were taken over from that table, and D and trimming were inferred from the DNA. The sample lists approximately 400,000 clones, more than 70% occurring once. Germline assignment: CDR1 MNHEY and CDR2 SMNVEV (reference sequence). V lost 0 bases and J lost 0, with 17 bases in between. The CDR3 has 19 residues.

Sequencing used peripheral blood. This receptor was identified in a woman between 50 and 59 years old with COVID-19, enrolled during active disease. The V call is TRBV27, the J call TRBJ1-4, with a tentative D call TRBD1 (5 bases). The DNA of the CDR3 is TGTGCCAGCAGTTTATCGCGGGACGCCCGAAGGGCAACTAATGAAAAACTGTTTTTT. Translated, it gives CASSLSRDARRATNEKLFF.